This T cell receptor beta chain was profiled in a study of radiotherapy plus CTLA-4 blockade in lung cancer. Whole-study context: Disease control was present in under 35% of patients, and objective responses in roughly 17%.

A single count supports this clone. The antigen is unknown. Assay used: immunoSEQ multiplex PCR; TCRdb lists only in-frame clones, some missing. In the table there are 81,000 or so clones, around 87% of which are singletons. Regarding the study as a whole: How blood T cell clones changed early, along with interferon-beta, reportedly forecast response best.

CDR1 and CDR2 (germline): LNHDA, SQIVND (reference sequence). Trimming stripped 3 bases from V and 9 bases from J, with 12 bases between. This CDR3 comprises 13 residues. Sample: peripheral blood, taken from a patient treated with radiotherapy plus ipilimumab. This rearrangement joins TRBV19 to TRBJ2-1; no clear D. This TCR was recovered from a human donor with non-small cell lung cancer who had stable disease on radiotherapy plus ipilimumab. The DNA of the CDR3 is TGTGCCAGTAGTATCCTCGGGTCAGGTGAGCAGTTCTTC. Translated: CASSILGSGEQFF.